The 20 T cell receptor beta chains presented below share a single source sample, sequenced in a study of beta chain features in type 1 diabetes. TCRB transcripts that were expressed got sequenced, as all of the isolated RNA had been reverse transcribed. Using immunoSEQ multiplex PCR, the repertoire was profiled, and TCRdb retains in-frame clones only, with some absent. The sample has 360,000 or so clones, about 20% seen once. The sequenced material came from naive CD4+ T cells from blood. These receptors were taken from a woman aged 18-29 years in good health.

This clone turned up a few times. The genes are TRBV5-4 and TRBJ1-1; D may be TRBD1 (6 bases). The V end was cut by 0 bases, the J end by 8 bases, with 14 bases between. Germline CDR1 and CDR2: SGHNT and YYREEE (reference sequence). This CDR3 is built from 14 residues. This CDR3 reads CASSLEEWGTEAFF. Written as DNA, the CDR3 is TGTGCCAGCAGCTTGGAAGAATGGGGGACAGAAGCTTTCTTT.

The J gene is TRBJ1-1, the V gene TRBV30, with 8 bases that match TRBD1. Losses at the gene ends were 4 bases for V and 1 base for J; bases not matched to a gene: 2. This CDR3 spans 13 amino acids. From germline, CDR1 is GTSNPN and CDR2 SVGIG (reference sequence). The CDR3 DNA reads as TGTGCCTGGAACAGGGGGGGGAACACTGAAGCTTTCTTT. Translation gives CAWNRGGNTEAFF.

This clone was counted a few times. The CDR3 here is CASSITGLFTDSSYNEQFF. The CDR3 nucleotides read TGTGCCAGTAGTATTACGGGTCTTTTTACGGACAGCTCCTACAATGAGCAGTTCTTC. This chain uses TRBV19 with TRBJ2-1; maybe TRBD1 (6 bases). V lost 3 bases, J lost 0 bases, and 21 bases lay in between. CDR3 length: 19 residues. CDR1 and CDR2 from the germline V gene are LNHDA and SQIVND (reference sequence).

The chain uses TRBV5-1 and TRBJ2-4; 7 nucleotides agree with TRBD1. The trim removed 1 base at V and 8 bases at J, leaving 6 bases unmatched. Looked up from germline, CDR1 is SGHRS and CDR2 is YFSETQ. The CDR3 covers 14 residues. The CDR3 nucleotides are TGCGCCAGCAGCTTGAACAACAGGGGATACATTCAGTACTTC. Its protein is CASSLNNRGYIQYF.

V usage is TRBV4-1 and J usage is TRBJ2-1; D is uncertain. CDR3 length: 14 residues. Germline V gives CDR1 MGHRA, CDR2 YSYEKL. Deletions cut 4 bases from V and 4 bases from J, with 11 bases between. CDR3 sequence: CASSPPGSYNEQFF. The DNA of the CDR3 is TGCGCCAGCAGCCCCCCCGGGTCATACAATGAGCAGTTCTTC.

The chain uses TRBV9 and TRBJ1-5, with D possibly being TRBD1 (6 bases). The V end lost 7 bases, the J end lost 0 bases, and 8 bases lay between the germline ends. The germline CDR1 and CDR2 sequences are SGDLS and YYNGEE. The length of the CDR3 is 13 residues. CDR3 amino acids: CASGGYSNQPQHF. The CDR3 coding sequence is TGTGCCAGCGGGGGCTATAGCAATCAGCCCCAGCATTTT.

This clone has just a few counts. The V and J genes are TRBV7-2 and TRBJ2-1; D call uncertain. This CDR3 has 11 residues. Germline-derived CDR1 and CDR2 are SGHTA and FQGNSA. The V and J ends lost 7 bases and 7 bases respectively, with 8 bases between them. CDR3: CASTNGNEQFF. The CDR3 DNA sequence: TGTGCCAGCACCAACGGGAATGAGCAGTTCTTC.

CDR3 nucleotides: TGTGCCAGCAGCTTGGAATCGTTGAACGGCGAGCAGTACTTC. Encoded protein: CASSLESLNGEQYF. The chain employs TRBV5-6 and TRBJ2-7, with unresolved D. Per the germline V gene, CDR1 is SGHDT and CDR2 is YYEEEE. V lost 0 bases, J lost 6 bases, and 13 bases lay in between. This CDR3 has 14 amino acids.

V usage is TRBV9 and J usage is TRBJ2-2; perhaps TRBD1 as D (5 bases). V was trimmed by 4 bases and J by 9 bases, leaving 13 bases between them. The germline CDR1 and CDR2 sequences are SGDLS and YYNGEE. The CDR3 length is 13 residues. CDR3 protein: CASSPRVMRELFF. The CDR3 bases are TGTGCCAGCAGCCCCAGGGTCATGAGGGAGCTGTTTTTT.

The table lists this clone with a few counts. This chain uses TRBV29-1 with TRBJ1-1; no definite D call. The CDR3 consists of 12 residues. V was cut by 4 bases and J by 0 bases, with 6 bases left in between. Germline V gives CDR1 SQVTM, CDR2 ANQGSEA. In DNA form, the CDR3 reads TGCAGCGTTGGCACAGTGAACACTGAAGCTTTCTTT. Translation: CSVGTVNTEAFF. The variable domain in full, completed from reference TRBV29-1 and TRBJ1-1, reads SAVISQKPSRDICQRGTSLTIQCQVDSQVTMMFWYRQQPGQSLTLIATANQGSEATYESGFVIDKFPISRPNLTFSTLTVSNMSPEDSSIYLCSVGTVNTEAFFGQGTRLTVV.

This clone occurred a few times. The same CDR3 also results from other DNA sequences found in this sample. V gene TRBV11-2 combines with J gene TRBJ1-5; D uncertain. The CDR3 extends over 12 amino acids. Germline CDR1 and CDR2: SGHAT and FQNNGV. Trimming took off 1 base at V and 6 bases at J, with 4 bases between the two ends. CDR3 in DNA: TGTGCCAGCAGCTTAGGCGGTCAGCCCCAGCATTTT. Protein sequence: CASSLGGQPQHF.

The rearrangement joins TRBV11-3 to TRBJ2-3; 16 nucleotides match TRBD2. CDR1 and CDR2 (germline): SGHNT, YENEEA. V lost 0 bases, J lost 10 bases, and 1 base stayed unmatched. This CDR3 comprises 15 residues. The CDR3 region is CASSLEGLAGGPQYF. CDR3 DNA: TGTGCCAGCAGCTTAGAGGGACTAGCGGGAGGGCCGCAGTATTTT.

A few counts support this clone. The chain joins TRBV7-8 to TRBJ2-6, with D maybe TRBD1 (5 bases). The CDR3 runs 18 residues. Per the germline V gene, CDR1 is SGHVS and CDR2 is FQNEAQ. Trimming removed 1 base from V and 0 bases from J, with 13 bases in between. CDR3 nucleotide sequence: TGTGCCAGCAGCTTAGGGCCCAGGGCCCCCTCTGGGGCCAACGTCCTGACTTTC. The encoded protein is CASSLGPRAPSGANVLTF.

This chain uses TRBV30 with TRBJ1-2, with 12 bases matching TRBD1. J gave up 4 bases and V 7 bases, and 7 bases lay outside the gene matches. Germline loops: CDR1 GTSNPN, CDR2 SVGIG (reference sequence). This CDR3 comprises 14 residues. The CDR3 is CASPGQGAFYGYTF. DNA for the CDR3: TGTGCCTCCCCGGGACAGGGGGCCTTCTATGGCTACACCTTC.

The CDR3 sequence: CASRSTGTGAYGYTF. The CDR3 nucleotides read TGTGCCAGCAGGAGTACCGGGACAGGGGCCTATGGCTACACCTTC. V gene TRBV5-4 combines with J gene TRBJ1-2; 10 bases align to TRBD1. The trim removed 5 bases at V and 4 bases at J, leaving 8 bases unmatched. This CDR3 has 15 amino acids. CDR1 is SGHNT, CDR2 YYREEE, per germline (reference sequence).

The sample holds a few counts of this clone. The V call is TRBV5-1, the J call TRBJ1-2, with 9 bases aligning to TRBD1. This CDR3 is built from 15 residues. Germline loops: CDR1 SGHRS, CDR2 YFSETQ. Unmatched junction bases numbered 9, after V lost 5 bases and J lost 4 bases. This CDR3 is CASSSAPGQGYGYTF. CDR3 DNA sequence: TGCGCCAGCAGTTCCGCCCCGGGACAGGGCTATGGCTACACCTTC.

This clone was seen only a few times. This rearrangement joins TRBV9 to TRBJ1-6; possible D gene TRBD1, 6 bases. The germline V and J ends were trimmed by 4 bases and 7 bases, with 18 bases remaining between them. Germline lookup yields CDR1 SGDLS and CDR2 YYNGEE. This CDR3 is 16 amino acids long. The CDR3 coding sequence is TGTGCCAGCAGCCGCCTCCCGGGGACATCGAATTCACCCCTCCACTTT. Its protein product is CASSRLPGTSNSPLHF.

Concerning this clone itself: The junction and the germline gene differ at one end; a read error may be behind it. The chain employs TRBV7-7 and TRBJ2-1; the D gene is possibly TRBD2 (6 bases). CDR3 length equals 14 residues. Germline V gene data show CDR1 as SSHAT and CDR2 as FNYEAQ (reference sequence). CDR3: CASSPTLASNEQFF. The CDR3 nucleotides read TGTGCTAGCAGCCCCACACTAGCATCGAATGAGCAGTTCTTC. The whole variable domain, remainder taken from reference TRBV7-7 and TRBJ2-1, is GAGVSQSPRYKVTKRGQDVTLRCDPISSHATLYWYQQALGQGPEFLTYFNYEAQPDKSGLPSDRFSAERPEGSISTLTIQRTEQRDSAMYRCASSPTLASNEQFFGPGTRLTVL.

A few counts support this clone. This chain connects TRBV29-1 to TRBJ1-1, with D unclear. The CDR3 runs 12 residues. V gave up 8 bases and J gave up 1 base, with 11 bases separating them. Germline V gives CDR1 SQVTM, CDR2 ANQGSEA. As DNA, the CDR3 is TGCAGCTCTAGAGTTGGGAACACTGAAGCTTTCTTT. Translation: CSSRVGNTEAFF.

This clone was counted a few times. The chain combines TRBV10-3 with TRBJ1-1, with D unclear. Between the trimmed V and J ends, which lost 4 bases and 3 bases, there was a span of 9 bases. Germline CDR1 reads ENHRY; CDR2 reads SYGVKD. The CDR3 is 13 amino acids. CDR3 residues: CAISGARDTEAFF. In DNA form, the CDR3 reads TGTGCCATCAGTGGAGCGAGGGACACTGAAGCTTTCTTT.